A selection of T cell receptor beta chains follows, all from one sample in a study of cytomegalovirus exposure and HLA in healthy donors. Libraries were prepared by immunoSEQ multiplex PCR; TCRdb keeps only in-frame clonotypes and omits some of them. The table lists about 60,000 clones, about 82% of them singletons, with about 1.6% in the top ten. The sequenced sample consisted of PBMCs. The receptor set was obtained from a man aged 30 to 45 in good health and CMV-seronegative. CDR3s include the opening cysteine and the closing phenylalanine or tryptophan. D genes are given only for firm matches. Where a row states a size, it is once, few, many or the class of an expanded clone; other rows omit it.

v_call: TRBV5-1
clone_size: NA
d_call: TRBD1
j_call: TRBJ2-5
cdr3_aa: CASTDERTGGETQYF

v_call: TRBV28
clone_size: few
d_call: TRBD1
j_call: TRBJ2-7
cdr3_aa: CASRGTGDRVYEQYF

v_call: TRBV5-4
clone_size: few
d_call: TRBD1
j_call: TRBJ2-7
cdr3_aa: CASSLWTGNYEQYF

v_call: TRBV18
clone_size: few
d_call: TRBD1
j_call: TRBJ2-1
cdr3_aa: CASSPGTDNEQFF

v_call: TRBV19
clone_size: NA
d_call: NA
j_call: TRBJ1-1
cdr3_aa: CASSTSQVGNTEAFF

v_call: TRBV6-5
clone_size: NA
d_call: TRBD1
j_call: TRBJ1-1
cdr3_aa: CASRLGQGASEAFF

v_call: TRBV28
clone_size: NA
d_call: TRBD1
j_call: TRBJ2-5
cdr3_aa: CASSQGQGAQETQYF

v_call: TRBV5-4
clone_size: NA
d_call: TRBD1
j_call: TRBJ2-2
cdr3_aa: CASSGGQGATGELFF

v_call: TRBV6-6
clone_size: once
d_call: TRBD1
j_call: TRBJ1-2
cdr3_aa: CASSPGQGGSGYTF

v_call: TRBV19
clone_size: NA
d_call: NA
j_call: TRBJ2-3
cdr3_aa: CASRLAGAPITDTQYF

v_call: TRBV27
clone_size: NA
d_call: TRBD1
j_call: TRBJ2-2
cdr3_aa: CASSLSGQGWRDLWGELFF

v_call: TRBV7-2
clone_size: NA
d_call: TRBD1
j_call: TRBJ2-5
cdr3_aa: CASSSQRQGQETQYF

v_call: TRBV4-3
clone_size: once
d_call: NA
j_call: TRBJ2-3
cdr3_aa: CASSPDGGTDTQYF

v_call: TRBV29-1
clone_size: NA
d_call: NA
j_call: TRBJ1-1
cdr3_aa: CSALWGGDTEAFF

v_call: TRBV28
clone_size: NA
d_call: TRBD2
j_call: TRBJ2-1
cdr3_aa: CASSTHGTGGLNEQFF

v_call: TRBV7-2
clone_size: NA
d_call: NA
j_call: TRBJ2-2
cdr3_aa: CASSLVRVGTGELFF

v_call: TRBV28
clone_size: NA
d_call: NA
j_call: TRBJ2-7
cdr3_aa: CASSSGGPPEQYF

v_call: TRBV10-1
clone_size: NA
d_call: NA
j_call: TRBJ2-1
cdr3_aa: CATSRGLSYNEQFF

v_call: TRBV7-9
clone_size: NA
d_call: NA
j_call: TRBJ2-5
cdr3_aa: CASSLVTPGKETQYF

v_call: TRBV18
clone_size: NA
d_call: TRBD2
j_call: TRBJ2-3
cdr3_aa: CASSPRTSREDTQYF

v_call: TRBV5-8
clone_size: NA
d_call: NA
j_call: TRBJ2-1
cdr3_aa: CASSLGVSYNEQFF

v_call: TRBV6-6
clone_size: NA
d_call: NA
j_call: TRBJ1-5
cdr3_aa: CASSYFLGGNQPQHF

v_call: TRBV28
clone_size: NA
d_call: NA
j_call: TRBJ2-3
cdr3_aa: CASSERNPITDTQYF

v_call: TRBV7-2
clone_size: NA
d_call: TRBD1
j_call: TRBJ1-5
cdr3_aa: CASSFGTAGNQPQHF

v_call: TRBV30
clone_size: NA
d_call: NA
j_call: TRBJ2-5
cdr3_aa: CAWSRGETQYF

v_call: TRBV5-4
clone_size: NA
d_call: TRBD1
j_call: NA
cdr3_aa: CASSRGQGGTYEQYF